Below are 32 T cell receptor beta chains sequenced from a single sample in a study of T cells in Graves' hyperthyroidism and ophthalmopathy. Amplified TCR beta CDR3 regions derived from RNA transcripts. HTBI primers drove first-round RT-PCR of the TCR CDR3. TCRdb reprocessed the multiplex PCR reads with MiXCR, giving one entry per CDR3 protein. The repertoire consists of around 600,000 distinct CDR3 sequences, with approximately 14% occurring once and the leading ten covering 7% to 9%. Specimen: blood. These receptors were obtained from a woman aged 18-29 years with Graves' ophthalmopathy.

This rearrangement joins TRBV25-1 to TRBJ1-1; D is perhaps TRBD1 (6 bases). Trimming pared 4 bases from V and 4 bases from J, leaving 13 bases between. The germline CDR1 and CDR2 sequences are MGHDK and SYGVNS. CDR3 size: 14 residues. The CDR3 DNA reads as TGTGCCAGCAGTGCTCGGACAGCCAGCACTGAAGCTTTCTTT. Its translation is CASSARTASTEAFF.

This clonotype was picked up many times. The rearrangement joins TRBV3-1 to TRBJ2-6; 8 bases are shared with TRBD1. V was pared by 3 bases and J by 2 bases, with 0 bases of the junction left unmatched. The V gene's germline CDR1 is LGHDT and CDR2 YNNKEL (reference sequence). CDR3 length: 15 amino acids. The CDR3 DNA is TGTGCCAGCAGCCAGACAGGGGCTGGGGCCAACGTCCTGACTTTC. This codes for CASSQTGAGANVLTF.

This rearrangement joins TRBV28 to TRBJ1-2; 9 bases map to TRBD1. With V trimmed by 0 bases and J by 3 bases, 5 bases remained unmatched. The CDR3 consists of 16 residues. The germline gives CDR1 MDHEN, CDR2 SYDVKM. CDR3 in amino acids: CASSLWTGGIDYGYTF. For the CDR3, the DNA is TGTGCCAGCAGTTTATGGACAGGGGGTATCGACTATGGCTACACCTTC.

This clonotype appeared many times. The chain links TRBV6-2 or TRBV6-3 to TRBJ1-2; D might be TRBD1 (6 bases). Looked up from germline, CDR1 is MNHEY and CDR2 is SVGEGT. This CDR3 contains 15 residues. The V and J ends lost 2 bases and 7 bases respectively, with 17 bases between them. CDR3: CASSYVGRGHGGYTF. As DNA, the CDR3 is TGTGCCAGCAGTTACGTTGGCAGGGGACATGGTGGCTACACCTTC.

This rearrangement joins TRBV4-2 to TRBJ1-6, with D perhaps TRBD1 (6 bases). The CDR3 totals 19 residues. Germline CDR1 reads LGHNA; CDR2 reads YNFKEQ. The V and J ends lost 3 bases and 0 bases respectively, with 18 bases between them. As DNA, the CDR3 is TGTGCCAGCAGCCAGGCTACCCCAGGGGTCCGCTCCTATAATTCACCCCTCCACTTT. Encoded protein: CASSQATPGVRSYNSPLHF.

This clonotype was observed at least ten times. The J gene is TRBJ1-2, the V gene TRBV13; D perhaps matches TRBD1 (6 bases). CDR1 and CDR2 from the germline V gene are PRHDT and FYEKMQ (reference sequence). Deletions cut 5 bases from V and 3 bases from J, with 13 bases between. The CDR3 spans 14 residues. The CDR3 region has the DNA TGTGCCAGCAGCACACAGGGTCGAGACTATGGCTACACCTTC. This gives the protein CASSTQGRDYGYTF.

Remarks on this clonotype: This is likely a read error, given that the CDR3 carries no conserved phenylalanine or tryptophan at its end. The V and J genes are TRBV7-3 and TRBJ1-1; D gene uncertain. Trimming took 3 bases from V and 0 from J, leaving 5 bases between them. The germline CDR1 and CDR2 sequences are SGHTA and FQGTGA. This CDR3 is built from 13 residues. The DNA of the CDR3 is TGTGCCAGCAGCTTGGACTTGAACACTGAAGCTTTCCTT. This gives the protein CASSLDLNTEAFL.

This clonotype was seen more than once but under ten times. The chain couples TRBV5-1 to TRBJ1-1, with D perhaps TRBD1 (6 bases). Trimming took 0 bases from V and 4 from J, leaving 10 bases between them. From germline, CDR1 is SGHRS and CDR2 YFSETQ. This CDR3 spans 14 amino acids. The CDR3 region is CASSLGRQVTEAFF. The CDR3 nucleotides are TGCGCCAGCAGCTTGGGAAGACAGGTCACTGAAGCTTTCTTT.

The chain joins TRBV20-1 to TRBJ2-1, with D uncertain. CDR3 length: 11 amino acids. The germline V gene encodes CDR1 DFQATT and CDR2 SNEGSKA (reference sequence). Trimming stripped 3 bases from V and 8 bases from J, with 8 bases between. The CDR3 is CSARKDHEQFF. In DNA, the CDR3 is TGCAGTGCTAGGAAAGATCATGAGCAGTTCTTC.

J is TRBJ2-7 and V is TRBV27; weak D call: TRBD1 (5 bases). The CDR3 runs 14 residues. Germline CDR1 reads MNHEY; CDR2 reads SMNVEV (reference sequence). V was cut by 5 bases and J by 2 bases, with 13 bases left in between. Here the CDR3 DNA reads TGTGCCAGCAGTCGATCCACAGGAGCCTACGAGCAGTACTTC. It codes for CASSRSTGAYEQYF.

This clonotype was detected ten times or more. The chain is built from TRBV5-1 and TRBJ2-7; D call uncertain. V lost 0 bases and J 6 bases, leaving 13 bases between the germline ends. CDR3 length: 14 amino acids. Germline V lookup: CDR1 SGHRS, CDR2 YFSETQ. CDR3 nucleotides: TGCGCCAGCAGCTTGGGGGCCCTAGATGGCGAGCAGTACTTC. Its translation is CASSLGALDGEQYF.

With respect to this clonotype: At one end the junction does not follow the germline gene, possibly because of a read error. The rearrangement joins TRBV7-2 to TRBJ1-2; D is ambiguous. This CDR3 has 15 amino acids. CDR1 SGHTA and CDR2 FQGNSA come from the germline V gene. DNA for the CDR3: TGTGCCAGCAGCTCAATAGCGCCGCGGATTAGTGGCTACATCTTC. Encoded protein: CASSSIAPRISGYIF. Combining the CDR3 with reference TRBV7-2 and TRBJ1-2 gives the whole variable domain GAGVSQSPSNKVTEKGKDVELRCDPISGHTALYWYRQSLGQGLEFLIYFQGNSAPDKSGLPSDRFSAERTGGSVSTLTIQRTQQEDSAVYLCASSSIAPRISGYIFGSGTRLTVV.

This clonotype showed up many times. V is TRBV20-1 and J is TRBJ2-7, with 7 positions matching TRBD2. V lost 3 bases to trimming and J lost 1 base; unmatched junction nucleotides: 3. This CDR3 has 13 amino acids. Per the germline V gene, CDR1 is DFQATT and CDR2 is SNEGSKA (reference sequence). CDR3 region: CSARWEGSYEQYF. The CDR3 DNA follows: TGCAGTGCTAGGTGGGAGGGGTCCTACGAGCAGTACTTC.

V gene TRBV20-1 combines with J gene TRBJ2-1; D uncertain. This CDR3 spans 11 amino acids. Germline loops: CDR1 DFQATT, CDR2 SNEGSKA (reference sequence). The V end was cut by 4 bases, the J end by 6 bases, with 7 bases between. CDR3 loop: CSATGSNEQFF. CDR3 nucleotide sequence: TGCAGTGCTACCGGGTCCAATGAGCAGTTCTTC.

V gene TRBV4-1 combines with J gene TRBJ2-1; perhaps TRBD2 as D (6 bases). The CDR3 is 14 amino acids. Germline-derived CDR1 and CDR2 are MGHRA and YSYEKL. Trimming cost V 4 bases and J 9 bases, with 16 bases left between them. The CDR3 nucleotides read TGCGCCAGCAGCCTCACGCTCGGGGAGGCTGAGCAGTTCTTC. Translation: CASSLTLGEAEQFF.

This clonotype was counted ten times or more. The chain is built from TRBV11-3 and TRBJ2-7, with a possible D match to TRBD2 (6 bases). The length of the CDR3 is 14 residues. In germline, CDR1 is SGHNT, CDR2 YENEEA. V lost 5 bases and J lost 0, with 11 bases in between. CDR3 coding DNA: TGTGCCAGCAGCCCACTAGCAAGCTCCTACGAGCAGTACTTC. Encoded protein: CASSPLASSYEQYF. Looking up the rest from reference TRBV11-3 and TRBJ2-7 gives the full variable domain: EAGVVQSPRYKIIEKKQPVAFWCNPISGHNTLYWYLQNLGQGPELLIRYENEEAVDDSQLPKDRFSAERLKGVDSTLKIQPAELGDSAVYLCASSPLASSYEQYFGPGTRLTVT.

This clonotype was seen repeatedly, ten times or more. CDR3 nucleotide sequence: TGTGCCAGTATAGGCAGATCCTACAATGAGCAGTTCTTC. Protein product: CASIGRSYNEQFF. The genes are TRBV19 and TRBJ2-1; D is uncertain. Trimming shortened V by 7 bases and J by 1 base, and 8 bases separated the two germline ends. Germline CDR1 and CDR2: LNHDA and SQIVND (reference sequence). The CDR3 consists of 13 residues.

This clonotype has at least ten counts. This CDR3 is CASSRTGVSEQYF. Written as DNA, the CDR3 is TGTGCCAGCTCGCGGACAGGGGTTTCCGAGCAGTACTTC. V gene TRBV7-6 combines with J gene TRBJ2-7, with 9 nucleotides matching TRBD1. V dropped 8 bases and J dropped 6; count of bases not matched to a gene: 8. This CDR3 has 13 amino acids. Germline V gives CDR1 SGHVS, CDR2 FNYEAQ.

Ten or more counts support this clonotype. The J gene is TRBJ2-7, the V gene TRBV7-3; D not certain. V was trimmed by 5 bases and J by 5 bases, leaving 13 bases between them. Germline lookup yields CDR1 SGHTA and CDR2 FQGTGA. There are 13 residues in the CDR3. CDR3 sequence: CASSPRGKDEQYF. Written as DNA, the CDR3 is TGTGCCAGCAGCCCCCGCGGTAAGGACGAGCAGTACTTC.

About this clonotype: This clone may be a read error of a much larger clone one base away. The chain carries TRBV12-3 or TRBV12-4 and TRBJ1-2, with 11 nucleotides matching TRBD1. V lost 6 bases and J lost 2; bases outside the gene matches: 2. This CDR3 comprises 14 residues. CDR3 coding DNA: TGTGCCAGCAGCTGGACAGGGGGCAACTATGGCTACACCTTC. Translation: CASSWTGGNYGYTF.

The chain joins TRBV28 to TRBJ2-6; 10 nucleotides line up with TRBD1. The ends lost 5 bases at V and 4 bases at J; junction bases unmatched: 8. The germline gives CDR1 MDHEN, CDR2 SYDVKM. The CDR3 runs to 17 residues. The CDR3, as DNA: TGTGCCAGCAGTCCGATGACAGGGGGCGAAGGGGCCAACGTCCTGACTTTC. Translating gives CASSPMTGGEGANVLTF. Full variable domain (remainder filled in from reference TRBV28 and TRBJ2-6): DVKVTQSSRYLVKRTGEKVFLECVQDMDHENMFWYRQDPGLGLRLIYFSYDVKMKEKGDIPEGYSVSREKKERFSLILESASTNQTSMYLCASSPMTGGEGANVLTFGAGSRLTVL.

The sample holds a few counts of this clonotype. A read error may produce the germline difference seen at one junction end. The chain joins TRBV14 to TRBJ2-7, with unresolved D. The length of the CDR3 is 13 residues. Germline values: CDR1 SGHDN, CDR2 FVKESK. CDR3 in amino acids: CASSQGGAYEQCF. The DNA for the CDR3 is TGTGCCAGCAGCCAAGGAGGCGCCTACGAGCAGTGCTTC.

The V call is TRBV4-3, the J call TRBJ2-2; possibly TRBD1 or TRBD2 for D (5 bases each). Looked up from germline, CDR1 is LGHNA and CDR2 is YSLEER. The CDR3 totals 15 residues. V was cut by 5 bases and J by 3 bases, with 13 bases left in between. As DNA, the CDR3 is TGCGCCAGCAGCTACCGGGACGGACACACCGGGGAGCTGTTTTTT. Translation gives CASSYRDGHTGELFF.

The chain couples TRBV7-6 to TRBJ2-7; 8 nucleotides align to TRBD1. V gave up 1 base and J gave up 3 bases; unmatched junction bases: 5. CDR1 and CDR2 from the germline V gene are SGHVS and FNYEAQ. The CDR3 runs 15 residues. DNA of the CDR3: TGTGCCAGCAGCTTAGGTTTGACAGGGGACTACGAGCAGTACTTC. This gives the protein CASSLGLTGDYEQYF.

This clonotype was detected many times. The CDR3, as DNA: TGTGCCATCAGTGAGGGGCTCGGACTAGCGGGAGCCGGGGGCTCCTACGAGCAGTACTTC. Amino acids: CAISEGLGLAGAGGSYEQYF. The chain is built from TRBV10-3 and TRBJ2-7, with TRBD2 matching over 13 bases. Trimming cost V 2 bases and J 0 bases; bases outside gene matches: 13. This CDR3 region has 20 residues. Germline CDR1 and CDR2: ENHRY and SYGVKD.

In this sample, this clonotype turned up many times. The chain joins TRBV27 to TRBJ2-7, with D maybe TRBD1 (6 bases). Trimming shortened V by 3 bases and J by 2 bases, and 17 bases separated the two germline ends. Germline V gives CDR1 MNHEY, CDR2 SMNVEV (reference sequence). The CDR3 has 16 residues. DNA for the CDR3: TGTGCCAGCAGTTTTTGGTTCCGGACAGAGCCCTACGAGCAGTACTTC. It yields the protein CASSFWFRTEPYEQYF.

V is TRBV19 and J is TRBJ1-5; D might be TRBD1 (6 bases). The CDR3 covers 14 residues. Germline V gene data show CDR1 as LNHDA and CDR2 as SQIVND (reference sequence). V was pared by 3 bases and J by 10 bases, with 16 bases between. This chain's CDR3 is CASSISGGGLPQHF. The CDR3 DNA sequence: TGTGCCAGTAGTATCTCTGGGGGGGGCCTCCCCCAGCATTTT.

The chain is built from TRBV5-4 and TRBJ2-7, with 11 positions matching TRBD1. CDR1 is SGHNT and CDR2 is YYREEE in the germline V gene (reference sequence). The CDR3 covers 18 residues. The V gene end was trimmed by 5 bases and the J gene end by 4 bases; junction bases not matched to a gene: 17. The CDR3 nucleotides read TGTGCCAGCAGTTCCGGGACAGGGGGAGAAGGGGCCCCATACGAGCAGTACTTC. Translation: CASSSGTGGEGAPYEQYF.

The chain combines TRBV10-3 with TRBJ2-1; 12 positions agree with TRBD2. Germline V gene sequence: CDR1 ENHRY, CDR2 SYGVKD. The CDR3 has 20 residues. V lost 3 bases to trimming and J lost 0 bases; unmatched junction nucleotides: 12. The CDR3 sequence is CAISETGLAGSLSSYNEQFF. The CDR3 coding sequence is TGTGCCATCAGTGAAACCGGACTAGCGGGATCCTTAAGCTCCTACAATGAGCAGTTCTTC.

This clonotype was seen more than once but under ten times. The chain couples TRBV4-1 to TRBJ1-1; D is unclear. Trimming took 1 base from V and 4 from J, leaving 16 bases between them. The CDR3 has 16 residues. CDR1 is MGHRA, CDR2 YSYEKL, per germline. CDR3 bases: TGCGCCAGCAGCCAAGTCCCCGCCGTGAGGGTCACTGAAGCTTTCTTT. It codes for CASSQVPAVRVTEAFF.

Ten or more counts support this clonotype. The rearrangement joins TRBV7-9 to TRBJ2-5; TRBD1 agrees at 7 bases. The germline V gene has CDR1 SEHNR and CDR2 FQNEAQ (reference sequence). The V gene end was trimmed by 2 bases and the J gene end by 1 base; junction bases not matched to a gene: 4. The CDR3 contains 15 residues. The CDR3 region is CASSLTWDSQETQYF. CDR3 nucleotide sequence: TGTGCCAGCAGCTTAACATGGGACAGCCAAGAGACCCAGTACTTC.

A few counts support this clonotype. The genes are TRBV28 and TRBJ1-1; perhaps TRBD1 as D (6 bases). V lost 8 bases and J lost 3, with 16 bases in between. The CDR3 is 14 amino acids. Germline values: CDR1 MDHEN, CDR2 SYDVKM. The CDR3 reads CASLLGGWDTEAFF. CDR3 DNA sequence: TGTGCCAGCCTATTAGGGGGGTGGGACACTGAAGCTTTCTTT.